This entry features one T cell receptor (beta chain) sequence. Its antigen is as yet unknown. The data derive from a study of OX40 agonist ivuxolimab in advanced cancers. Broader study findings: The authors also found low normalized T-cell clonal expansion in some nonresponders. Expanded clones belonging to CD8+ T cells outnumbered, on average, those of CD4+.

Method: immunoSEQ multiplex PCR; TCRdb's copy keeps in-frame clones and lacks some. In the table there are fewer than 85,000 clones, roughly nine tenths of which are singletons. The CDR3 loop spans 15 amino acids. Looked up from germline, CDR1 is SGHRS and CDR2 is YFSETQ. Germline trimming cut 2 bases from V and 15 bases from J; bases unmatched to any gene: 14. The receptor was isolated from an adult with an advanced solid tumor such as melanoma, head and neck, liver or kidney cancer. The chain combines TRBV5-1 with TRBJ2-1; TRBD2 matches 10 bases. This specimen consisted of CD4+ or CD8+ T cells sorted from blood, obtained in a trial of the OX40 agonist ivuxolimab. The CDR3 DNA sequence: TGCGCCAGCAGCTTAGGGACCGCTAGCGGGAGTTTCCGGTTCTTC. Residues: CASSLGTASGSFRFF.